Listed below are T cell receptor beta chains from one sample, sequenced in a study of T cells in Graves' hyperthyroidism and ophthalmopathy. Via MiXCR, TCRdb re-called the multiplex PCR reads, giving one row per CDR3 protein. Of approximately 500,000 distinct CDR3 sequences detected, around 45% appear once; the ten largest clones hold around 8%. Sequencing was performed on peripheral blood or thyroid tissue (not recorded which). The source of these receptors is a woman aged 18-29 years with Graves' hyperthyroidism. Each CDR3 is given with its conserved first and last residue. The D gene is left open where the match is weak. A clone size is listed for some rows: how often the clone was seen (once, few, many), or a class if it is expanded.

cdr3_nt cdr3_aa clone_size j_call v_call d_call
TGTGCCACCAGCAGCGTCCGGACAGGTCTTCCCAATCAGCCCCAGCATTTT CATSSVRTGLPNQPQHF NA TRBJ1-5 TRBV15 TRBD1
TGCAGTGCTAGAGTACCGGGACAACCGGAGACCCAGTACTTC CSARVPGQPETQYF NA TRBJ2-5 TRBV20-1 NA
TGCAGCGTTCGGGACAGGGGGTCCGATACGCAGTATTTT CSVRDRGSDTQYF NA TRBJ2-3 TRBV29-1 TRBD1
TGTGCCAGCAGCAAACCGGCGCAGCGGGGCTACACCTTC CASSKPAQRGYTF NA TRBJ1-2 TRBV7-9 NA
TGCAGTGCCCCCAGGAGGACAGGGGGCTACGAGCAGTACTTC CSAPRRTGGYEQYF NA TRBJ2-7 TRBV20-1 TRBD1
TGCAGTGCTAGAGATTGGTTCGGGGTGGAGACCCAGTACTTC CSARDWFGVETQYF few TRBJ2-5 TRBV20-1 NA
TGTGCCAGCAGCTTTTCCGGGACAGGGGCGCTCATTCGTGGCTACACCTTC CASSFSGTGALIRGYTF many TRBJ1-2 TRBV13 TRBD1
TGTGCCATCAGTTTCCGGCGCTCATCTGGAAACACCATATATTTT CAISFRRSSGNTIYF once TRBJ1-3 TRBV10-3 NA
TGTGCCAGCAGCTTTGAGGCGCCAGGGAATATGAACACTGAAGCTTTCTTT CASSFEAPGNMNTEAFF NA TRBJ1-1 TRBV7-9 NA
TGTGCCAGCAGGACCGGGGGCGGGGTGCAGCGGGGCTACACCTTC CASRTGGGVQRGYTF many TRBJ1-2 TRBV6-5 NA
TGTGCCAGCGTGGCGACAGGGGCGTTGGGCTACACCTTC CASVATGALGYTF NA TRBJ1-2 TRBV25-1 TRBD1
TGTGCCACCAGTGCTAGAGGGCTTTCCTACGAGCAGTACTTC CATSARGLSYEQYF NA TRBJ2-7 TRBV24-1 NA
TGTGCCAGCAGCACAACAGGGGGATTGTCCTATAATTCACCCCCCCACTTT CASSTTGGLSYNSPPHF NA TRBJ1-6 TRBV7-9 TRBD1
TGCAGCGTTGTTTGGGAGGAGTTCTACACCTTC CSVVWEEFYTF NA TRBJ1-2 TRBV29-1 NA
TGTGCCACCTCGGAAGGATCACTGTACTTC CATSEGSLYF NA TRBJ2-5 TRBV7-8 NA
TGCAGCGTTGTTCCGCAGGGGATCGGCGCTGAAGCTTTCTTT CSVVPQGIGAEAFF NA TRBJ1-1 TRBV29-1 NA
TGCAGTGCTAATAGCGGTGGATACTACGAGCAGTACTTC CSANSGGYYEQYF many TRBJ2-7 TRBV20-1 NA
TGCAGTGCTCAGAGTGGGGACACCTACGAGCAGTACTTC CSAQSGDTYEQYF few TRBJ2-7 TRBV20-1 NA